This T cell receptor beta chain appears in the sequencing data of a study of OX40 agonist ivuxolimab in advanced cancers. Across the whole study: Ivuxolimab is an agonistic anti-OX40 (CD134) antibody, and patients were treated with it. The group had a mean age of roughly 56 years, ranged from roughly 20 to 79, and was roughly 80% male. Regarding the study as a whole: CD8+ T cells averaged more expanded clones than CD4+. At 0.1 to 3.0 mg/kg and by week 6, clonal expansion occurred in CD4+ and CD8+ blood T cells.

Only in-frame clones appear in the TCRdb table, and some are missing; sequencing was by immunoSEQ multiplex PCR. The sample records over 60,000 clones, 75% to 90% being singletons. Trimming at V came to 5 bases and at J to 4 bases, leaving 7 bases not matched to a gene. The germline V gene has CDR1 SNHLY and CDR2 FYNNEI. This CDR3 is built from 14 residues. Concerning this clone: The antigen remains undetermined.

The sample was CD4+ or CD8+ T cells sorted from blood, taken in a trial of the OX40 agonist ivuxolimab. V and J are TRBV2 and TRBJ2-7; 8 bases line up with TRBD2. The receptor comes from an adult with an advanced solid tumor such as melanoma, head and neck, liver or kidney cancer. The CDR3 protein is CASSPVAGSYEQYF. The CDR3 DNA reads as TGTGCCAGCAGTCCGGTAGCGGGATCTTACGAGCAGTACTTC.